This is a list of T cell receptor beta chains from one sample in a study of T-cell reconstitution after alpha-beta-depleted transplantation in children. In TCRdb, the PCR reads were re-called with MiXCR into one record per CDR3 protein. The sample yields approximately 1,000,000 distinct CDR3 sequences, about 31% seen once. The starting material was PBMCs, mostly from graft donor cells, obtained 360 days after TCRalphabeta/CD19-depleted stem cell transplant. The origin of the receptors is a boy in the first two years of life who had a stem cell transplant for SCID, so the T cells may come from the graft donor. CDR3s include the opening cysteine and the closing phenylalanine or tryptophan. The D gene is left open where the match is weak. For some rows the clone size is stated as once, few or many, or as a class when expanded; others skip it.

length	size	V	J	D	CDR3	DNA
16	-	TRBV4-1	TRBJ2-4	-	CASSHLGPLAKNIQYF	TGCGCCAGCAGCCACCTCGGGCCCCTAGCCAAAAACATTCAGTACTTC
14	-	TRBV12-3/TRBV12-4	TRBJ2-2	-	CASSFLGFPGEVFF	TGTGCCAGCAGTTTCCTGGGCTTCCCCGGGGAGGTGTTTTTT
13	-	TRBV7-7	TRBJ2-3	-	CASSANQRDTQYF	TGTGCCAGCAGCGCGAACCAACGGGATACGCAGTATTTT
12	few	TRBV20-1	TRBJ1-2	-	CSARSGGYGYTF	TGCAGTGCTAGATCGGGAGGATATGGCTACACCTTC
16	many	TRBV5-1	TRBJ2-7	TRBD2	CASSFASGGSTYEQYF	TGCGCCAGCAGCTTCGCGAGCGGGGGGTCGACCTACGAGCAGTACTTC
16	-	TRBV27	TRBJ2-2	-	CASSLRNPVGTGELFF	TGTGCCAGCAGTTTAAGGAACCCGGTGGGCACCGGGGAGCTGTTTTTT
15	few	TRBV2	TRBJ2-1	-	CASSPPGHPYNEQFF	TGTGCCAGCAGTCCACCGGGACACCCCTACAATGAGCAGTTCTTC
14	-	TRBV28	TRBJ2-7	-	CASSRARVVGEQYF	TGTGCCAGCTCCCGGGCCAGGGTCGTAGGCGAGCAGTACTTC
14	few	TRBV9	TRBJ2-5	-	CASSSRPTRETQYF	TGTGCCAGCAGCTCTAGGCCGACACGGGAGACCCAGTACTTC
13	few	TRBV20-1	TRBJ1-1	-	CSASFQSGTEAFF	TGCAGTGCTTCCTTCCAGAGTGGCACTGAAGCTTTCTTT
16	-	TRBV4-1	TRBJ2-2	-	CASSQESGALTGELFF	TGCGCCAGCAGCCAAGAGTCAGGGGCCCTCACCGGGGAGCTGTTTTTT
13	-	TRBV25-1	TRBJ2-1	-	CASSEWGRNEQFF	TGTGCCAGCAGTGAATGGGGGAGGAATGAGCAGTTCTTC
15	few	TRBV2	TRBJ1-1	TRBD1	CASDRTGAMNTEAFF	TGTGCCAGCGACCGGACAGGGGCGATGAACACTGAAGCTTTCTTT
14	-	TRBV12-3/TRBV12-4	TRBJ2-7	-	CASSLHRAAYEQYF	TGTGCCAGCAGTTTACACCGAGCGGCCTACGAGCAGTACTTC
13	-	TRBV5-1	TRBJ2-5	-	CASSPSPGETQYF	TGCGCCAGCAGCCCGTCCCCGGGGGAGACCCAGTACTTC
10	-	TRBV11-1	TRBJ1-2	-	CASSLWGYTF	TGTGCCAGCAGCTTGTGGGGCTACACCTTC
16	-	TRBV5-1	TRBJ1-5	-	CASSPGGGRFTWPQHF	TGCGCCAGCAGCCCTGGCGGCGGACGGTTTACGTGGCCCCAGCATTTT
13	-	TRBV10-3	TRBJ1-1	-	CAISEEVPTEAFF	TGTGCCATCAGTGAAGAGGTCCCCACTGAAGCTTTCTTT
14	-	TRBV7-9	TRBJ2-3	-	CASSVGGTTDTQYF	TGTGCCAGCAGCGTAGGGGGGACCACAGATACGCAGTATTTT
16	-	TRBV12-3/TRBV12-4	TRBJ1-5	-	CASSFGQRWGNQPQHF	TGTGCCAGCAGTTTCGGCCAAAGGTGGGGCAATCAGCCCCAGCATTTT
16	few	TRBV6-1	TRBJ2-7	TRBD1	CASSPDRGTISYEQYF	TGTGCCAGCAGCCCGGACAGGGGGACTATATCCTACGAGCAGTACTTC
18	-	TRBV4-3	TRBJ1-2	TRBD1	CASSQDVGWDRDNYGYTF	TGCGCCAGCAGCCAAGATGTCGGATGGGACAGGGATAACTATGGCTACACCTTC
14	few	TRBV24-1	TRBJ2-1	TRBD1	CATSGTGPYNEQFF	TGTGCCACCAGCGGGACAGGGCCCTACAATGAGCAGTTCTTC
17	few	TRBV7-9	TRBJ2-7	-	CASSLVRGGPVPYEQYF	TGTGCCAGCAGCTTAGTGCGTGGGGGCCCAGTCCCCTACGAGCAGTACTTC
14	few	TRBV10-3	TRBJ2-7	-	CAIRDQEGGYEQYF	TGTGCCATCAGAGACCAGGAGGGAGGCTACGAGCAGTACTTC
12	few	TRBV15	TRBJ2-1	TRBD1	CATSRSGQVPFF	TGTGCCACCAGCAGATCGGGACAGGTGCCGTTCTTC
14	few	TRBV20-1	TRBJ2-1	-	CSTPSAESYNEQFF	TGCAGCACACCTAGCGCCGAATCCTACAATGAGCAGTTCTTC
13	-	TRBV7-3	TRBJ2-1	-	CASSLRMEDEQFF	TGTGCCAGCAGCTTAAGAATGGAGGATGAGCAGTTCTTC
18	few	TRBV11-1	TRBJ2-3	TRBD2	CASSSRTSGGAFTDTQYF	TGTGCCAGCAGCTCCCGGACTAGCGGGGGGGCTTTCACAGATACGCAGTATTTT
15	-	TRBV20-1	TRBJ2-1	-	CSARNPAGLDNEQFF	TGCAGTGCTAGAAACCCGGCGGGGCTCGACAATGAGCAGTTCTTC
12	few	TRBV20-1	TRBJ2-1	-	CSARVGYNEQFF	TGCAGTGCTAGAGTAGGTTACAATGAGCAGTTCTTC
14	-	TRBV29-1	TRBJ2-3	TRBD2	CSVLAGASTDTQYF	TGCAGCGTCTTAGCGGGGGCCAGCACAGATACGCAGTATTTT
13	-	TRBV10-2	TRBJ2-3	-	CASSGWGADTQYF	TGCGCCAGCAGTGGCTGGGGGGCAGATACGCAGTATTTT
17	few	TRBV4-1	TRBJ1-4	-	CASSQDPVTTTNEKLFF	TGCGCCAGCAGCCAAGATCCCGTCACGACAACTAATGAAAAACTGTTTTTT
11	-	TRBV6-2/TRBV6-3	TRBJ1-1	-	CATRREQRAFF	TGTGCCACCCGACGTGAACAGCGAGCTTTCTTT
12	-	TRBV20-1	TRBJ2-1	TRBD1	CSASRTGDEQFF	TGCAGTGCTAGCCGGACAGGTGATGAGCAGTTCTTC
13	few	TRBV7-9	TRBJ1-2	-	CASSFEGSYGYTF	TGTGCCAGCAGCTTTGAGGGTTCCTATGGCTACACCTTC
16	-	TRBV12-3/TRBV12-4	TRBJ2-6	TRBD1	CASSSTGAFGANVLTF	TGTGCCAGCAGTTCCACAGGGGCTTTTGGGGCCAACGTCCTGACTTTC
13	-	TRBV2	TRBJ2-7	TRBD2	CASKSGGWNEQYF	TGTGCCAGCAAGTCGGGGGGGTGGAACGAGCAGTACTTC
16	-	TRBV28	TRBJ1-2	-	CASSSASLDWDYGYTF	TGTGCCAGCAGTTCCGCGAGTTTGGATTGGGACTATGGCTACACCTTC
15	-	TRBV2	TRBJ2-4	-	CASSSDDLAKNIQYF	TGTGCCAGCAGTTCGGACGACTTAGCCAAAAACATTCAGTACTTC
14	-	TRBV5-1	TRBJ2-2	-	CASQEWGETGELFF	TGCGCCAGCCAGGAGTGGGGGGAGACCGGGGAGCTGTTTTTT
16	-	TRBV7-9	TRBJ2-1	-	CASSRALGGADNEQFF	TGTGCCAGCAGCCGGGCGTTGGGGGGCGCAGACAATGAGCAGTTCTTC
14	few	TRBV20-1	TRBJ1-5	-	CSAKMTLSNQPQHF	TGCAGTGCTAAGATGACATTAAGCAATCAGCCCCAGCATTTT
16	-	TRBV5-1	TRBJ2-5	TRBD2	CASRNEERGPRQTQYF	TGCGCCAGCAGAAATGAGGAGCGGGGGCCCCGCCAGACCCAGTACTTC
18	-	TRBV5-1	TRBJ2-1	-	CASSKGSGTLSSYNEQFF	TGCGCCAGCAGCAAAGGTAGCGGTACTTTAAGCTCCTACAATGAGCAGTTCTTC
15	-	TRBV5-1	TRBJ2-5	-	CASSLAGDSWETQYF	TGCGCCAGCAGCTTGGCGGGTGACAGCTGGGAGACCCAGTACTTC
11	few	TRBV25-1	TRBJ2-5	-	CASSKLGTQYF	TGTGCCAGCAGTAAACTAGGGACCCAGTACTTC
14	-	TRBV5-1	TRBJ1-2	-	CASSFYRVDYGYTF	TGCGCCAGCAGCTTCTACAGGGTTGACTATGGCTACACCTTC